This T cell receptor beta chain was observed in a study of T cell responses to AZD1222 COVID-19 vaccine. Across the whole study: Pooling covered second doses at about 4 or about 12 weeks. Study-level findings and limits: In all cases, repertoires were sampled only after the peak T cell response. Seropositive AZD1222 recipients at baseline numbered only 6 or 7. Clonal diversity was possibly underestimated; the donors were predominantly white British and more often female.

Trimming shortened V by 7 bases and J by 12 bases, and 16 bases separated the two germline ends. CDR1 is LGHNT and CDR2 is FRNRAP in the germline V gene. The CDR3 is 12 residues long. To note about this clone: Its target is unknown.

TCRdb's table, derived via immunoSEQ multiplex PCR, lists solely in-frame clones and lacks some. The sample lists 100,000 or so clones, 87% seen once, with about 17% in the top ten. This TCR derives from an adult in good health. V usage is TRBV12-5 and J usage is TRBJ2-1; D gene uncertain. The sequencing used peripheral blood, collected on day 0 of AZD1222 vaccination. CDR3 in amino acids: CASAPYSHWQFF. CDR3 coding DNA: TGTGCTAGTGCCCCCTACTCGCACTGGCAGTTCTTC.